These T cell receptor beta chains were read from a single sample in a study of T cell changes during pregnancy in multiple sclerosis. Only in-frame clones appear in the TCRdb table, and some are missing; sequencing was by immunoSEQ multiplex PCR. The sample includes roughly 24,000 clones, more than 75% of them seen just once. The input for sequencing was CD8+ T cells from peripheral blood mononuclear cells, taken before pregnancy. These receptors came from a female donor with multiple sclerosis, enrolled in a pregnancy study. The CDR3 runs from the conserved cysteine through the conserved F or W. D genes are given only for firm matches. Clone sizes are given selectively: once, few, many, or a class where the clone is expanded.

cdr3_aa: CSARLAPEQYF; cdr3_nt: TGCAGTGCTAGACTAGCGCCCGAGCAGTACTTC; d_call: .; v_call: TRBV20-1; j_call: TRBJ2-7; clone_size: .
cdr3_aa: CASSQDLGSSEQYF; cdr3_nt: TGCGCCAGCAGCCAAGATCTAGGCAGCTCGGAGCAGTACTTC; d_call: .; v_call: TRBV4-3; j_call: TRBJ2-7; clone_size: .
cdr3_aa: CASNPDRESYEQYF; cdr3_nt: TGTGCCAGTAACCCGGACAGGGAGAGCTACGAGCAGTACTTC; d_call: TRBD1; v_call: TRBV19; j_call: TRBJ2-7; clone_size: .
cdr3_aa: CASSQGEWTMNTEAFF; cdr3_nt: TGTGCCAGCAGCCAAGGGGAGTGGACCATGAACACTGAAGCTTTCTTT; d_call: .; v_call: TRBV14; j_call: TRBJ1-1; clone_size: once
cdr3_aa: CASSPGTSGMDEQFF; cdr3_nt: TGCGCCAGCAGCCCTGGGACTAGCGGGATGGATGAGCAGTTCTTC; d_call: TRBD2; v_call: TRBV5-1; j_call: TRBJ2-1; clone_size: .
cdr3_aa: CASSQDLGDRGPGYNEQFF; cdr3_nt: TGCGCCAGCAGCCAAGATCTGGGCGACAGGGGGCCTGGCTACAATGAGCAGTTCTTC; d_call: TRBD1; v_call: TRBV4-1; j_call: TRBJ2-1; clone_size: .
cdr3_aa: CASRILAGSTDTQYF; cdr3_nt: TGTGCCAGCAGGATTCTAGCGGGGAGCACAGATACGCAGTATTTT; d_call: TRBD2; v_call: TRBV5-4; j_call: TRBJ2-3; clone_size: .
cdr3_aa: CASHRTTNEKLFF; cdr3_nt: TGTGCCAGTCACAGAACAACTAATGAAAAACTGTTTTTT; d_call: .; v_call: TRBV19; j_call: TRBJ1-4; clone_size: .
cdr3_aa: CASSQAGTGYTEAFF; cdr3_nt: TGCGCCAGCAGCCAAGCTGGGACAGGGTACACTGAAGCTTTCTTT; d_call: TRBD1; v_call: TRBV4-1; j_call: TRBJ1-1; clone_size: .
cdr3_aa: CASSAGRMSSYNEQFF; cdr3_nt: TGTGCCAGCAGTGCCGGGAGGATGAGCTCCTACAATGAGCAGTTCTTC; d_call: TRBD2; v_call: TRBV27; j_call: TRBJ2-1; clone_size: medium-sized
cdr3_aa: CASSLEGGQGAAYNEQFF; cdr3_nt: TGTGCCAGCAGCTTGGAGGGGGGACAGGGGGCGGCCTACAATGAGCAGTTCTTC; d_call: TRBD1; v_call: TRBV5-6; j_call: TRBJ2-1; clone_size: .
cdr3_aa: CVRSFPSGSLNEQFF; cdr3_nt: TGTGTCAGAAGCTTCCCTAGCGGGAGTTTGAATGAGCAGTTCTTC; d_call: .; v_call: TRBV7-5; j_call: TRBJ2-1; clone_size: once
cdr3_aa: CASSLLIIYSYEQYF; cdr3_nt: TGTGCCAGCAGCTTGTTAATAATCTACTCCTACGAGCAGTACTTC; d_call: .; v_call: TRBV5-5; j_call: TRBJ2-7; clone_size: .
cdr3_aa: CASSESRLAGGPITGELFF; cdr3_nt: TGCGCCAGCAGTGAATCAAGACTAGCGGGAGGGCCGATAACCGGGGAGCTGTTTTTT; d_call: TRBD2; v_call: TRBV10-1; j_call: TRBJ2-2; clone_size: .
cdr3_aa: CASSQAPDRGNYGYTF; cdr3_nt: TGTGCCAGCAGCCAGGCCCCGGACAGGGGAAACTATGGCTACACCTTC; d_call: TRBD1; v_call: TRBV13; j_call: TRBJ1-2; clone_size: .
cdr3_aa: CAWRDSSYEQYF; cdr3_nt: TGTGCCTGGAGAGATAGCTCCTACGAGCAGTACTTC; d_call: .; v_call: TRBV30; j_call: TRBJ2-7; clone_size: .
cdr3_aa: CASSLKPGGTYEQYF; cdr3_nt: TGTGCCAGCAGCTTAAAGCCGGGGGGAACCTACGAGCAGTACTTC; d_call: TRBD2; v_call: TRBV7-3; j_call: TRBJ2-7; clone_size: .
cdr3_aa: CASSLRQGWGANVLTF; cdr3_nt: TGCGCCAGCAGCCTTAGACAGGGGTGGGGGGCCAACGTCCTGACTTTC; d_call: TRBD1; v_call: TRBV4-1; j_call: TRBJ2-6; clone_size: .
cdr3_aa: CASSVATLAVSYNEQFF; cdr3_nt: TGTGCCAGCAGCGTAGCTACCCTAGCGGTCTCCTACAATGAGCAGTTCTTC; d_call: TRBD2; v_call: TRBV9; j_call: TRBJ2-1; clone_size: .
cdr3_aa: CASSSGGKPSYEQYF; cdr3_nt: TGTGCCAGCAGCTCGGGGGGGAAACCGTCCTACGAGCAGTACTTC; d_call: TRBD2; v_call: TRBV7-9; j_call: TRBJ2-7; clone_size: .
cdr3_aa: CASSFLLAEGETQYF; cdr3_nt: TGCGCCAGCAGCTTCCTCCTAGCGGAGGGTGAGACCCAGTACTTC; d_call: TRBD2; v_call: TRBV5-1; j_call: TRBJ2-5; clone_size: .
cdr3_aa: CASSSPDRNYGYTF; cdr3_nt: TGTGCCAGCAGCTCCCCTGACAGGAACTATGGCTACACCTTC; d_call: .; v_call: TRBV27; j_call: TRBJ1-2; clone_size: .